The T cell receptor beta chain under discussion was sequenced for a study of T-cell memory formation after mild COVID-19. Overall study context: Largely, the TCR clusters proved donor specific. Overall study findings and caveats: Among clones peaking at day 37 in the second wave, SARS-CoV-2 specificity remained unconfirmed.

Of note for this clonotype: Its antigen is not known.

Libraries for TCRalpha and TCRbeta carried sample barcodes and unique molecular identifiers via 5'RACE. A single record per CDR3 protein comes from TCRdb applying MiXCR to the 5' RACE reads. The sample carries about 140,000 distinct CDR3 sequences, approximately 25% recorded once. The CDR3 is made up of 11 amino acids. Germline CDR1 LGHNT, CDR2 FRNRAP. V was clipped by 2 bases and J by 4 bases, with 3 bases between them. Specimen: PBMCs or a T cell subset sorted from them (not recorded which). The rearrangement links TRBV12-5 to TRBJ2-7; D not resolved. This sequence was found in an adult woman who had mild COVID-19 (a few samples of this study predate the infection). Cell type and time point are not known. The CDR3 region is CASGLLYEQYF. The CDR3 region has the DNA TGTGCTAGTGGTTTGTTGTACGAGCAGTACTTC.